This T cell receptor (beta chain) was retrieved from a study of T cell responses to AZD1222 COVID-19 vaccine. General study findings and limits: Among spike-specific TCRs, nearly half reportedly target unmutated variant regions.

Regarding this clone: Antigen specificity is unknown.

The CDR3 is made up of 15 amino acids. The V gene end was trimmed by 0 bases and the J gene end by 3 bases; junction bases not matched to a gene: 2. Per the germline V gene, CDR1 is LNHNV and CDR2 is YYDKDF (reference sequence). The assay was immunoSEQ multiplex PCR, and TCRdb's table has in-frame clones only and misses some. The sample consists of 100,000 to 150,000 clones, approximately 89% of them appearing once. This clonotype originated in an adult in good health. This specimen consisted of peripheral blood, obtained on day 0 of AZD1222 vaccination. The chain has TRBV15 and TRBJ1-5; 7 nucleotides agree with TRBD1. The CDR3 here is CATSRETGNNQPQHF. CDR3 coding DNA: TGTGCCACCAGCAGAGAGACAGGGAACAATCAGCCCCAGCATTTT.